The 25 T cell receptor beta chains in this list originate from one sample, sequenced in a study of T cell responses to AZD1222 COVID-19 vaccine. This table comes from immunoSEQ multiplex PCR, and its TCRdb copy is limited to in-frame clones, with some not included. The repertoire holds about 180,000 clones, with about nine tenths as singletons. The specimen comprised peripheral blood, sampled 28 days after the second AZD1222 dose. The receptors were sampled from an adult who received the AZD1222 COVID-19 vaccine.

This clone was counted between two and nine times. The V gene is TRBV30, the J gene TRBJ2-1; D unresolved. Germline-derived CDR1 and CDR2 are GTSNPN and SVGIG (reference sequence). The CDR3 spans 11 residues. The V gene lost 2 bases and the J gene lost 7 bases, with 6 bases spanning the gap. As DNA, the CDR3 is TGTGCCTGGAGTCGCAAAAATGAGCAGTTCTTC. This translates into CAWSRKNEQFF.

CDR3: CASSLVWTSGSTSNEQFF. In DNA form, the CDR3 reads TGTGCCAGCAGCTTAGTCTGGACTAGCGGGAGCACCTCCAATGAGCAGTTCTTC. V is TRBV11-3 and J is TRBJ2-1, with TRBD2 matching over 13 bases. The CDR3 extends over 18 amino acids. CDR1 is SGHNT, CDR2 YENEEA, per germline. The ends lost 1 base at V and 6 bases at J; junction bases unmatched: 9.

V and J are TRBV2 and TRBJ2-1, with D unclear. Germline assignment: CDR1 SNHLY and CDR2 FYNNEI. The CDR3 extends over 14 amino acids. V shed 2 bases and J shed 7 bases, with 12 bases lying between them. The CDR3 sequence: CASSEHEGSNEQFF. The CDR3 nucleotides read TGTGCCAGCAGTGAACATGAAGGTAGTAATGAGCAGTTCTTC.

The genes are TRBV10-3 and TRBJ1-3, with D unclear. With 5 bases removed from V and 0 bases from J, the gap between germline ends came to 5 bases. This CDR3 is built from 13 residues. Germline CDR1 and CDR2: ENHRY and SYGVKD. In nucleotides, the CDR3 is TGTGCCATCAGTTCGGACTCTGGAAACACCATATATTTT. Its translation: CAISSDSGNTIYF.

This clone showed up just a few times. The genes are TRBV6-2 or TRBV6-3 and TRBJ1-2; no definite D call. CDR1 is MNHEY and CDR2 is SVGEGT in the germline V gene. The CDR3 is made up of 12 amino acids. The germline V and J ends were trimmed by 5 bases and 7 bases, with 11 bases remaining between them. DNA for the CDR3: TGTGCCAGCAGTAGGACCTTGTCTGGCTACACCTTC. It specifies CASSRTLSGYTF.

J is TRBJ1-5 and V is TRBV28; no firm D call. The V gene's germline CDR1 is MDHEN and CDR2 SYDVKM. This CDR3 spans 16 amino acids. V dropped 3 bases and J dropped 0 bases, with 12 bases sitting between them. The CDR3 sequence is CASSFSPSYSNQPQHF. The CDR3 region has the DNA TGTGCCAGCAGTTTCTCCCCGAGTTATAGCAATCAGCCCCAGCATTTT. Variable domain in full (rest from reference TRBV28 and TRBJ1-5): DVKVTQSSRYLVKRTGEKVFLECVQDMDHENMFWYRQDPGLGLRLIYFSYDVKMKEKGDIPEGYSVSREKKERFSLILESASTNQTSMYLCASSFSPSYSNQPQHFGDGTRLSIL.

The chain carries TRBV7-2 and TRBJ2-7, with 7 bases lining up with TRBD1. The CDR3 consists of 18 residues. CDR1 and CDR2 (germline): SGHTA, FQGNSA. Trimming cost V 3 bases and J 4 bases; bases outside gene matches: 18. CDR3 nucleotide sequence: TGTGCCAGCAGCTTTACCGTGGGGGCGCCGGGACAGTTTTACGAGCAGTACTTC. This sequence encodes CASSFTVGAPGQFYEQYF.

The chain combines TRBV18 with TRBJ1-3; TRBD1 might be the D (6 bases). The CDR3 is made up of 15 amino acids. Per germline, CDR1 KGHSH and CDR2 LQKENI. Trimming cost V 3 bases and J 4 bases, with 13 bases left between them. This chain's CDR3 is CASSPQQGGGNTIYF. The DNA of the CDR3 is TGTGCCAGCTCACCCCAACAGGGTGGGGGAAACACCATATATTTT. The variable domain in full, with the rest retrieved from reference TRBV18 and TRBJ1-3, is NAGVMQNPRHLVRRRGQEARLRCSPMKGHSHVYWYRQLPEEGLKFMVYLQKENIIDESGMPKERFSAEFPKEGPSILRIQQVVRGDSAAYFCASSPQQGGGNTIYFGEGSWLTVV.

The chain couples TRBV3-1 (or the pseudogene TRBV3-2) to TRBJ1-2; TRBD1 agrees at 10 bases. V was pared by 2 bases and J by 7 bases, with 1 base of the junction left unmatched. Germline CDR1 is LGHDT and CDR2 is YNNKEL (reference sequence). The CDR3 is 13 amino acids. DNA for the CDR3: TGTGCCAGCAGCCAAAGACAGGGGGCTGGCTACACCTTC. Translation: CASSQRQGAGYTF.

This chain joins TRBV19 and TRBJ1-5; a possible D gene is TRBD1 (6 bases). The V gene's germline CDR1 is LNHDA and CDR2 SQIVND (reference sequence). The V end was cut by 5 bases, the J end by 7 bases, with 24 bases between. This CDR3 is built from 17 residues. DNA for the CDR3: TGTGCCAGTAGTTTCGGTCAGGGGAAAGGTTTTAGGCAGCCCCAGCATTTT. Translation: CASSFGQGKGFRQPQHF.

The chain recombines TRBV25-1 with TRBJ1-1; D is perhaps TRBD1 (5 bases). V shed 5 bases and J shed 5 bases, with 15 bases lying between them. CDR1 MGHDK and CDR2 SYGVNS come from the germline V gene. The CDR3 runs to 14 residues. The DNA for the CDR3 is TGTGCCAGCAGTAGAAATGGGGGATTGACTGAAGCTTTCTTT. It yields the protein CASSRNGGLTEAFF.

This CDR3 is CASSRTIGTEAFF. For the CDR3, the DNA is TGTGCCAGCAGTCGGACGATCGGCACTGAAGCTTTCTTT. V is TRBV6-5 and J is TRBJ1-1, with unresolved D. V gave up 5 bases and J gave up 4 bases, with 11 bases separating them. This CDR3 contains 13 residues. Germline V gene lookup returns CDR1 MNHEY and CDR2 SVGAGI.

This sequence joins TRBV7-2 and TRBJ1-6; 8 nucleotides line up with TRBD1. The V gene end was trimmed by 6 bases and the J gene end by 6 bases; junction bases not matched to a gene: 7. Germline CDR1 SGHTA, CDR2 FQGNSA. This CDR3 has 15 amino acids. The CDR3 DNA reads as TGTGCCAGCAGGAGAGAGACAGGGGTTAATTCACCCCTCCACTTT. It yields the protein CASRRETGVNSPLHF.

In this sample, this clone turned up a few times. The CDR3 loop reads CASSPGGSTDTQYF. In DNA form, the CDR3 reads TGTGCCAGCAGCCCGGGGGGTAGCACAGATACGCAGTATTTT. This chain uses TRBV7-2 with TRBJ2-3, with 7 bases aligning to TRBD2. The V segment lost 5 bases and the J segment 0 bases; nucleotides outside the gene matches: 2. Germline CDR1 is SGHTA and CDR2 is FQGNSA. The CDR3 covers 14 residues.

V usage is TRBV6-5 and J usage is TRBJ1-2; TRBD1 aligns across 7 bases. V gave up 6 bases and J gave up 4 bases; unmatched junction bases: 5. The germline V gene encodes CDR1 MNHEY and CDR2 SVGAGI. This CDR3 is 13 amino acids long. The CDR3 DNA reads TGTGCCAGCAGCCAAGGGACAGCCTATGGCTACACCTTC. Translation gives CASSQGTAYGYTF.

The CDR3 protein is CASSTRGGFGELFF. DNA of the CDR3: TGTGCCAGCAGCACACGGGGAGGTTTCGGGGAGCTGTTTTTT. The chain has TRBV7-2 and TRBJ2-2; possible D gene TRBD2, 6 bases. Germline-derived CDR1 and CDR2 are SGHTA and FQGNSA. V gave up 5 bases and J gave up 7 bases, with 14 bases separating them. This CDR3 comprises 14 residues.

The chain uses TRBV14 and TRBJ1-6, with D possibly TRBD1 on 6 matching bases. Germline assignment: CDR1 SGHDN and CDR2 FVKESK. V was trimmed by 4 bases and J by 7 bases, leaving 14 bases between them. This CDR3 is 15 amino acids long. CDR3 region: CASSRAGTNNSPLHF. CDR3 DNA: TGTGCCAGCAGCCGAGCCGGGACAAACAATTCACCCCTCCACTTT. Full variable domain (missing parts from reference TRBV14 and TRBJ1-6): EAGVTQFPSHSVIEKGQTVTLRCDPISGHDNLYWYRRVMGKEIKFLLHFVKESKQDESGMPNNRFLAERTGGTYSTLKVQPAELEDSGVYFCASSRAGTNNSPLHFGNGTRLTVT.

This rearrangement joins TRBV19 to TRBJ2-4, with a tentative D call TRBD1 (5 bases). The germline V and J ends were trimmed by 4 bases and 3 bases, with 10 bases remaining between them. This CDR3 has 14 amino acids. The germline V gene has CDR1 LNHDA and CDR2 SQIVND (reference sequence). CDR3 nucleotides: TGTGCCAGTAGTACGGACACCAACAAAAACATTCAGTACTTC. It codes for CASSTDTNKNIQYF.

This clone was observed once. The chain couples TRBV7-2 to TRBJ1-2; maybe TRBD1 (5 bases). Trimming shortened V by 1 base and J by 4 bases, and 13 bases separated the two germline ends. The germline V gene has CDR1 SGHTA and CDR2 FQGNSA. The CDR3 spans 15 residues. The CDR3 reads CASSLGSRQIYGYTF. CDR3 sequence (DNA): TGTGCCAGCAGCTTAGGGTCAAGACAGATCTATGGCTACACCTTC.

This clone came up once. V is TRBV25-1 and J is TRBJ2-2, with TRBD2 identical over 7 bases. V was pared by 7 bases and J by 8 bases, with 7 bases of the junction left unmatched. CDR1 is MGHDK and CDR2 is SYGVNS in the germline V gene. The CDR3 runs 13 residues. The CDR3 here is CASTGLGRGELFF. The CDR3, as DNA: TGTGCCAGCACCGGACTAGGGAGAGGGGAGCTGTTTTTT.

The chain is built from TRBV9 and TRBJ2-1, with 14 bases matching TRBD2. The germline CDR1 and CDR2 sequences are SGDLS and YYNGEE. The CDR3 has 15 residues. The junction had 7 bases not matched to a gene; V was cut back by 2 bases and J by 12 bases. The CDR3 DNA reads as TGTGCCAGCAGCGTGGGACTAGCGGGAGTGGAGGGGCAGTTCTTC. Its translation: CASSVGLAGVEGQFF.

The genes are TRBV5-1 and TRBJ2-1; D ambiguous. Germline-derived CDR1 and CDR2 are SGHRS and YFSETQ. V dropped 0 bases and J dropped 3 bases, with 4 bases sitting between them. The CDR3 loop spans 13 amino acids. The CDR3 coding sequence is TGCGCCAGCAGCTTGGTGGACTACAATGAGCAGTTCTTC. Protein sequence: CASSLVDYNEQFF.

The V gene is TRBV21-1, the J gene TRBJ2-2; the D call TRBD2 from the table was never checked on the DNA. TRBV21-1 is annotated as a pseudogene. The length of the CDR3 is 10 residues. Here the CDR3 reads CASSPRELFF. CDR3 DNA sequence: TGTGCCAGCAGCCCTCGGGAGCTGTTTTTT.

The genes are TRBV27 and TRBJ2-5; 12 positions match TRBD2. Germline-derived CDR1 and CDR2 are MNHEY and SMNVEV (reference sequence). J lost 5 bases, V lost 3 bases, and 4 bases had no gene match. The CDR3 has 15 amino acids. CDR3 region: CASSFAGTSGETQYF. The CDR3 DNA reads TGTGCCAGCAGTTTCGCCGGGACTAGCGGGGAGACCCAGTACTTC.

This chain links TRBV9 with TRBJ2-2; the match to TRBD1 covers 8 bases. The V segment lost 4 bases and the J segment 2 bases; nucleotides outside the gene matches: 16. The CDR3 extends over 19 amino acids. CDR1 and CDR2 from the germline V gene are SGDLS and YYNGEE. CDR3 protein: CASSTPRGRGTGNTGELFF. The CDR3 DNA sequence: TGTGCCAGCAGCACACCCAGGGGAAGGGGGACAGGAAACACCGGGGAGCTGTTTTTT.